The rows below give T cell receptor beta chains drawn from one sample of a study of blood T cell repertoires in COVID-19. Profiled with immunoSEQ multiplex PCR; TCRdb holds only in-frame clones, not every one. The sample holds about 340,000 clones, about 86% seen once. The sample consisted of peripheral blood. Receptor source: a young man with active or convalescent COVID-19. Each CDR3 is given with its conserved first and last residue. D genes are given only for firm matches. Not all rows give a size; the values are once, few, many and, for expanded clones, a class.

d_call,j_call,clone_size,v_call,cdr3_nt,cdr3_aa
NA,TRBJ2-1,NA,TRBV28,TGTGCCAGCAGTTATAGCGAGGGCTCCCTCTACAATGAGCAGTTCTTC,CASSYSEGSLYNEQFF
NA,TRBJ1-1,NA,TRBV5-1,TGCGCCAGCAGCTTGGACCGGGTGACCGAAGCTTTCTTT,CASSLDRVTEAFF
TRBD2,TRBJ2-1,NA,TRBV28,TGTGCCAGCAGCCCCGGGAGCGGGGGGGCAGAAAGAGAGCAGTTCTTC,CASSPGSGGAEREQFF
NA,TRBJ1-1,NA,TRBV20-1,TGCAGTGCGGCGGGCTCTGAAGCTTTCTTT,CSAAGSEAFF
NA,TRBJ1-1,once,TRBV12-5,TGTGCTAGTGGTTTGAGTCAGTCTGAAGCTTTCTTT,CASGLSQSEAFF
NA,TRBJ1-2,NA,TRBV3-1/TRBV3-2,TGTGCCAGCAGCCAAGGAGCAGGGAACTATGGCTACACCTTC,CASSQGAGNYGYTF
TRBD1,TRBJ1-1,once,TRBV7-3,TGTGCCAGCAGCTCGTCGGGACAGGGTTTTACTGAAGCTTTCTTT,CASSSSGQGFTEAFF
NA,TRBJ1-1,NA,TRBV4-3,TGCGCCAGCAGACGGAAGGAGAGCGGGAGCAAAACTGAAGCTTTCTTT,CASRRKESGSKTEAFF
TRBD1,TRBJ2-7,NA,TRBV23-1,TGCGCCAGCTCCCCTGAGGGACAGGCCTACGAGCAGTACTTC,CASSPEGQAYEQYF
NA,TRBJ1-2,NA,TRBV5-1,TGCGCCAGCAGCTTGTCTGGGGCCAATAACTATGGCTACACCTTC,CASSLSGANNYGYTF
NA,TRBJ1-1,NA,TRBV28,TGTGCCAGCAGTTTCCCCAGGAACACTGAAGCTTTCTTT,CASSFPRNTEAFF
NA,TRBJ1-2,NA,TRBV25-1,TGTGCCAGCAGTGAAAACTGGTACTATGGCTACACCTTC,CASSENWYYGYTF
TRBD1,TRBJ1-6,NA,TRBV7-6,TGTGCCAGCAGCCTACAGGGGAATTCACCCCTCCACTTT,CASSLQGNSPLHF
TRBD1,TRBJ1-5,NA,TRBV6-5,TGTGCCAGCAGTTTGCGGACAGGCCGATCAGATCAGCCCCAGCATTTT,CASSLRTGRSDQPQHF
TRBD1,TRBJ2-3,NA,TRBV9,TGTGCCAGCAGTCCAACAGGGGCCACGGGCACAGATACGCAGTATTTT,CASSPTGATGTDTQYF
NA,TRBJ1-1,NA,TRBV10-3,TGTGCCATCAGGAAGGGTAGGGGGTGGAACACTGAAGCTTTCTTT,CAIRKGRGWNTEAFF
NA,TRBJ2-7,NA,TRBV30,TGTGCCTGGAGCCCCAGACCGACCGGGAACGAGCAGTACTTC,CAWSPRPTGNEQYF
NA,TRBJ2-2,NA,TRBV5-1,TGCGCCAGCAGCTTTAGCAGTCAATTCACCGCCACCGGGGAGCTGTTTTTT,CASSFSSQFTATGELFF
TRBD2,TRBJ2-5,NA,TRBV10-3,TGTGCCATCAGCCAAACTCTAGCGGGAGGGGAGACCCAGTACTTC,CAISQTLAGGETQYF
NA,TRBJ1-2,few,TRBV4-1,TGCGCCAGCAGCCCGGGGTTGTTTGGAGGGCGCGGGAACTATGGCTACACCTTC,CASSPGLFGGRGNYGYTF
TRBD2,TRBJ2-3,NA,TRBV11-2,TGTGCCAGCAGCCCACTAGCGGTTAGCACAGATACGCAGTATTTT,CASSPLAVSTDTQYF
NA,TRBJ2-2,NA,TRBV9,TGTGCCAGCAGCGTGGCGGGGCCTGCGAACACCGGGGAGCTGTTTTTT,CASSVAGPANTGELFF